The TCR beta chain described here comes from a study of blood T cell repertoires in COVID-19. Losses at the gene ends were 5 bases for V and 6 bases for J; bases not matched to a gene: 12. The CDR3 consists of 15 residues. Germline CDR1 and CDR2: GTSNPN and SVGIG (reference sequence). Profiled with immunoSEQ multiplex PCR; TCRdb holds only in-frame clones, not every one. The sample records over 200,000 clones, about nine tenths being singletons. The source is a middle-aged man who had recovered from COVID-19. This chain links TRBV30 with TRBJ1-5; 8 bases match TRBD1. Sequencing used peripheral blood. The CDR3 loop reads CAWRPQGARSQPQHF. The CDR3 nucleotides read TGTGCCTGGCGACCCCAGGGGGCGCGCAGTCAGCCCCAGCATTTT.